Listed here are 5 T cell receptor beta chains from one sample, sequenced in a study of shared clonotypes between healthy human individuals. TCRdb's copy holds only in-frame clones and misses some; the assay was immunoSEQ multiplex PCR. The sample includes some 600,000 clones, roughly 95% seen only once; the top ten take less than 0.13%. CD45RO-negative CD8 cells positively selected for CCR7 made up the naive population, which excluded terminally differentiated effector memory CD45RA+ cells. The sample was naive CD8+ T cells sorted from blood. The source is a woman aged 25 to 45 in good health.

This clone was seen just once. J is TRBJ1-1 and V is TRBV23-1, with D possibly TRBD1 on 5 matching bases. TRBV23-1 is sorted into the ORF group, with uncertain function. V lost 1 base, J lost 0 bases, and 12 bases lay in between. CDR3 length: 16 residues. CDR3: CASSQYRTRMNTEAFF. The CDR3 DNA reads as TGCGCCAGCAGTCAATACAGGACAAGGATGAACACTGAAGCTTTCTTT.

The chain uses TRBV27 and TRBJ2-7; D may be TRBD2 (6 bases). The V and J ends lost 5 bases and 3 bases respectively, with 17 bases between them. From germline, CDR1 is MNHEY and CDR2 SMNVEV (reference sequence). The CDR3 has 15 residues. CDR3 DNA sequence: TGTGCCAGCAGTACCGAAGCGGGCCCGGGCTACGAGCAGTACTTC. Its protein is CASSTEAGPGYEQYF.

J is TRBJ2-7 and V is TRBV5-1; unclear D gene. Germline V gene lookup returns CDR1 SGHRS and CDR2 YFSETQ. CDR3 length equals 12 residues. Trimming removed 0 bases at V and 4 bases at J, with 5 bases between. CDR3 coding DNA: TGCGCCAGCAGCTTGGTGGGGTACGAGCAGTACTTC. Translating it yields CASSLVGYEQYF.

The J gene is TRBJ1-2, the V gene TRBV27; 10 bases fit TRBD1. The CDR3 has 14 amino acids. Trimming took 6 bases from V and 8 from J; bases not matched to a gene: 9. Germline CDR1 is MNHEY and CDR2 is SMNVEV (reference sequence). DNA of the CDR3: TGTGCCAGCAGCTCCGGGACAGGGGCGCGAGGCTACACCTTC. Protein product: CASSSGTGARGYTF.

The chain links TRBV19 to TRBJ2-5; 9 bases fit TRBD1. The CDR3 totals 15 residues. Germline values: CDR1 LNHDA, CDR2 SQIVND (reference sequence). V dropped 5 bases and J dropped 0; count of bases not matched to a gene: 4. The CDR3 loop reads CASSYGTGYQETQYF. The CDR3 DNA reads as TGTGCCAGTAGTTACGGGACAGGGTACCAAGAGACCCAGTACTTC.